This T cell receptor (beta chain) comes out of a study of control samples from healthy donors and cancer patients. The table came from immunoSEQ multiplex PCR; TCRdb's copy has only in-frame clones and leaves some out. The sample lists 260,000 or so clones; approximately 80% were seen once. Germline CDR1 MGHRA, CDR2 YSYEKL. The CDR3 has 17 residues. The junction had 9 bases not matched to a gene; V was cut back by 4 bases and J by 0 bases. This sequence was found in a woman in her sixties or seventies with lung cancer. What was sequenced was PBMCs. This chain connects TRBV4-1 to TRBJ1-3; 7 bases agree with TRBD1. CDR3 nucleotide sequence: TGCGCCAGCAGCCGACAGGGTATCGCTATCTCTGGAAACACCATATATTTT. It is translated as CASSRQGIAISGNTIYF.